This passage covers 17 T cell receptor beta chains from one sample sequenced in a study of CD8 T cells in Susac syndrome. Random hexamers primed reverse transcription of roughly 0.45 to 1 ug RNA. Each CDR3 protein gets one entry after TCRdb re-called the immunoSEQ multiplex PCR reads with MiXCR. The sample yields 100,000 or so distinct CDR3 sequences, about nine tenths seen once. Sequencing was performed on CD8+ T cells from PBMCs. These receptors were obtained from a human donor in good health.

The genes are TRBV9 and TRBJ2-7; D is perhaps TRBD2 (6 bases). The CDR3 runs 15 residues. Per the germline V gene, CDR1 is SGDLS and CDR2 is YYNGEE. Trimming removed 0 bases at V and 1 base at J, with 11 bases between. CDR3 sequence reads: CASSVERAPSYEQYF. Here the CDR3 DNA reads TGTGCCAGCAGCGTAGAGCGGGCCCCGTCCTACGAGCAGTACTTC. Full variable domain (rest looked up from reference TRBV9 and TRBJ2-7): DSGVTQTPKHLITATGQRVTLRCSPRSGDLSVYWYQQSLDQGLQFLIQYYNGEERAKGNILERFSAQQFPDLHSELNLSSLELGDSALYFCASSVERAPSYEQYFGPGTRLTVT.

The chain joins TRBV20-1 to TRBJ2-5; 9 nucleotides line up with TRBD2. The ends lost 6 bases at V and 5 bases at J; junction bases unmatched: 13. The V gene's germline CDR1 is DFQATT and CDR2 SNEGSKA (reference sequence). The CDR3 consists of 15 residues. The CDR3 reads CSASLILAGSETQYF. CDR3 in DNA: TGCAGTGCCTCCCTCATCCTAGCGGGGTCGGAGACCCAGTACTTC.

The chain carries TRBV20-1 and TRBJ2-1, with a possible D match to TRBD2 (5 bases). This CDR3 is 17 amino acids long. Trimming took off 2 bases at V and 1 base at J, with 18 bases between the two ends. Germline CDR1 and CDR2: DFQATT and SNEGSKA (reference sequence). CDR3 residues: CSARLTITRGSYNEQFF. The CDR3 DNA is TGCAGTGCTAGACTTACTATAACTAGAGGTTCCTACAATGAGCAGTTCTTC.

This chain connects TRBV6-5 to TRBJ1-1; a weak D match, TRBD1 (5 bases). This CDR3 region has 15 residues. Looked up from germline, CDR1 is MNHEY and CDR2 is SVGAGI. Trimming cost V 6 bases and J 0 bases, with 14 bases left between them. CDR3: CASRPDEGMNTEAFF. The CDR3 nucleotides are TGTGCCAGCAGACCCGATGAGGGGATGAACACTGAAGCTTTCTTT.

V and J are TRBV2 and TRBJ1-5, with D perhaps matching TRBD1 (5 bases). CDR3 length equals 18 residues. Germline-derived CDR1 and CDR2 are SNHLY and FYNNEI. Trimming pared 1 base from V and 7 bases from J, leaving 23 bases between. The CDR3 nucleotides are TGTGCCAGCAGTGAAGAAGGCTCCAGGGTCGCAGAGATCCAGCCCCAGCATTTT. It is translated as CASSEEGSRVAEIQPQHF.

The rearrangement uses TRBV11-2 and TRBJ2-1, with no clear D. Deletions cut 4 bases from V and 3 bases from J, with 13 bases between. Germline CDR1 SGHAT, CDR2 FQNNGV. The length of the CDR3 is 15 residues. The CDR3 bases are TGTGCCAGCAGCTCTTCTCAGGAGATCTACAATGAGCAGTTCTTC. Protein: CASSSSQEIYNEQFF.

The chain joins TRBV7-3 to TRBJ2-3; perhaps D is TRBD1 or TRBD2 (6 bases each). This CDR3 is 15 amino acids long. CDR1 and CDR2 (germline): SGHTA, FQGTGA. The V end was cut by 1 base, the J end by 3 bases, with 11 bases between. In DNA, the CDR3 is TGTGCCAGCAGCTTAATCGGCGGGACAACAGATACGCAGTATTTT. Protein product: CASSLIGGTTDTQYF.

In this sample, this clonotype turned up once. This rearrangement joins TRBV4-3 to TRBJ2-1; the match to TRBD2 covers 10 bases. Germline V gene lookup returns CDR1 LGHNA and CDR2 YSLEER. The CDR3 consists of 14 residues. Germline trimming cut 1 base from V and 7 bases from J; bases unmatched to any gene: 1. CDR3 loop: CASSQASGRNEQFF. The CDR3 DNA is TGCGCCAGCAGCCAAGCTAGCGGGAGAAATGAGCAGTTCTTC.

The V call is TRBV10-3, the J call TRBJ2-7; D is unresolved. Germline assignment: CDR1 ENHRY and CDR2 SYGVKD. CDR3 length: 15 residues. V was cut by 6 bases and J by 5 bases, with 20 bases left in between. This CDR3 reads CAISEVVKGNDEQYF. The CDR3 DNA follows: TGTGCCATCAGCGAGGTAGTTAAAGGGAACGACGAGCAGTACTTC.

The V gene is TRBV29-1, the J gene TRBJ1-1; D is unclear. Trimming left V 7 bases short and J 4 bases short, with 10 bases between. CDR1 is SQVTM and CDR2 is ANQGSEA in the germline V gene. CDR3 length equals 11 residues. The CDR3 coding sequence is TGCAGCGCCATTCGGAGCACTGAAGCTTTCTTT. Protein: CSAIRSTEAFF.

V gene TRBV6-5 combines with J gene TRBJ2-2, with D perhaps being TRBD1 or TRBD2 (6 bases each). Germline-derived CDR1 and CDR2 are MNHEY and SVGAGI. V was pared by 10 bases and J by 4 bases, with 10 bases between. This CDR3 has 12 residues. CDR3 residues: CATEGGTGELFF. Written as DNA, the CDR3 is TGTGCCACAGAGGGGGGCACCGGGGAGCTGTTTTTT.

Here the CDR3 DNA reads TGTGCCAGCGTGGGACAGGCGGGATATACGCAGTATTTT. Encoded protein: CASVGQAGYTQYF. V and J are TRBV7-2 and TRBJ2-3; 8 positions agree with TRBD1. V shed 8 bases and J 7 bases; nucleotides not matched to a gene: 8. Germline CDR1 SGHTA, CDR2 FQGNSA. The CDR3 contains 13 residues.

This clonotype was seen only once. The V gene is TRBV7-2, the J gene TRBJ2-1; D is uncertain. The germline gives CDR1 SGHTA, CDR2 FQGNSA. Trimming pared 0 bases from V and 5 bases from J, leaving 11 bases between. The CDR3 spans 15 residues. In nucleotides, the CDR3 is TGTGCCAGCAGCTTAGCGTCAGTACGGGACAATGAGCAGTTCTTC. Encoded protein: CASSLASVRDNEQFF.

This clonotype has just one count. The chain carries TRBV20-1 and TRBJ1-5; D perhaps matches TRBD1 (5 bases). CDR3 length equals 15 residues. CDR1 is DFQATT, CDR2 SNEGSKA, per germline (reference sequence). Trimming removed 0 bases from V and 3 bases from J, with 12 bases in between. The CDR3 nucleotides read TGCAGTGCTAGAGACAGGGTCTCTTCCAATCAGCCCCAGCATTTT. Amino acid sequence: CSARDRVSSNQPQHF.

V and J are TRBV29-1 and TRBJ2-1; weak D call: TRBD2 (5 bases). Germline assignment: CDR1 SQVTM and CDR2 ANQGSEA. CDR3 length: 17 residues. Trimming removed 7 bases from V and 0 bases from J, with 22 bases in between. CDR3 sequence (DNA): TGCAGCGCCAAGCTAGCCGATTTCCCTTACTCCTACAATGAGCAGTTCTTC. Translation gives CSAKLADFPYSYNEQFF.

This clonotype was counted a single time. The V gene is TRBV7-3, the J gene TRBJ2-6; 7 bases fit TRBD1. CDR1 is SGHTA and CDR2 is FQGTGA in the germline V gene. The CDR3 has 18 residues. Trimming took 5 bases from V and 2 from J; bases not matched to a gene: 12. CDR3 coding DNA: TGTGCCAGCAGCCTGCGGAGTACAGGGGTGACTGGGGCCAACGTCCTGACTTTC. Translated: CASSLRSTGVTGANVLTF.

CDR3 region: CASSSGTANEKLFF. For the CDR3, the DNA is TGCGCCAGCAGCTCCGGGACAGCTAATGAAAAACTGTTTTTT. The chain recombines TRBV5-1 with TRBJ1-4; the match to TRBD1 covers 7 bases. V trimming: 3 bases; J trimming: 3 bases; junction bases outside the gene matches: 2. Per the germline V gene, CDR1 is SGHRS and CDR2 is YFSETQ. There are 14 residues in the CDR3.